The next 5 T cell receptor beta chains were all read from a single sample in a study of CD8 T cells in Susac syndrome. The authors reverse transcribed roughly 0.5 to 1 ug RNA with random hexamers. TCRdb redid the calling of the immunoSEQ multiplex PCR reads with MiXCR, one entry per CDR3 protein. The repertoire includes around 100,000 distinct CDR3 sequences, roughly 96% of them detected once, and 0.3% sits in the top ten. The specimen sequenced was CD8+ T cells from PBMCs. Every receptor here comes from a human donor with Susac syndrome.

The chain carries TRBV5-1 and TRBJ2-1, with TRBD2 matching 12 bases. Germline V gives CDR1 SGHRS, CDR2 YFSETQ. The trim removed 0 bases at V and 7 bases at J, leaving 8 bases unmatched. The CDR3 sequence is 17 residues long. The CDR3 DNA reads as TGCGCCAGCAGCTTGGCACTAGCGGGGGGCACAGCTAATGAGCAGTTCTTC. Translated: CASSLALAGGTANEQFF.

This clonotype came up a few times. The chain couples TRBV5-6 to TRBJ2-5; D ambiguous. Trimming removed 0 bases from V and 5 bases from J, with 5 bases in between. The CDR3 runs to 12 residues. CDR1 and CDR2 (germline): SGHDT, YYEEEE. The CDR3: CASSLELETQYF. The CDR3 nucleotides read TGTGCCAGCAGCTTGGAACTGGAGACCCAGTACTTC. Full variable domain (outside the CDR3, taken from reference TRBV5-6 and TRBJ2-5): DAGVTQSPTHLIKTRGQQVTLRCSPKSGHDTVSWYQQALGQGPQFIFQYYEEEERQRGNFPDRFSGHQFPNYSSELNVNALLLGDSALYLCASSLELETQYFGPGTRLLVL.

J is TRBJ2-1 and V is TRBV15; tentative D call: TRBD2 (6 bases). The CDR3 loop spans 14 amino acids. The V gene's germline CDR1 is LNHNV and CDR2 YYDKDF (reference sequence). Trimming stripped 8 bases from V and 1 base from J, with 12 bases between. The CDR3 DNA reads TGTGCCACCTTACATAGCGGATCCTACAATGAGCAGTTCTTC. Its protein product is CATLHSGSYNEQFF.

This chain links TRBV24-1 with TRBJ2-5; 8 bases match TRBD1. The germline V gene encodes CDR1 KGHDR and CDR2 SFDVKD. After removal of 5 bases from V and 1 base from J, the junction contained 8 bases not matched to a gene. This CDR3 region has 16 residues. In nucleotides, the CDR3 is TGTGCCACCAGTGGGCTTGGACAGGGCGGCCAAGAGACCCAGTACTTC. It codes for CATSGLGQGGQETQYF.

This rearrangement joins TRBV29-1 to TRBJ1-2; D perhaps matches TRBD1 (6 bases). Trimming left V 0 bases short and J 8 bases short, with 13 bases between. This CDR3 region has 13 residues. In germline, CDR1 is SQVTM, CDR2 ANQGSEA. The CDR3 nucleotides read TGCAGCGTTGAAGAAGACAGGTTTGGGGGCTACACCTTC. Amino acid sequence: CSVEEDRFGGYTF.